The 15 T cell receptor beta chains presented below share a single source sample, sequenced in a study of T cells in Graves' hyperthyroidism and ophthalmopathy. TCR beta CDR3 regions were amplified from RNA. When the TCR CDR3 underwent first-round RT-PCR, the HTBI primer set was used. Via MiXCR, TCRdb re-called the multiplex PCR reads, giving one row per CDR3 protein. This sample has under 550,000 distinct CDR3 sequences, with about 20% found just once. The source material was blood. Receptors were obtained from a man aged 35 to 55 with Graves' ophthalmopathy.

Many counts were recorded for this clonotype. This sequence joins TRBV27 and TRBJ2-3, with 7 bases that match TRBD2. CDR3 length: 16 residues. CDR1 and CDR2 from the germline V gene are MNHEY and SMNVEV (reference sequence). V lost 4 bases, J lost 1 base, and 8 bases stayed unmatched. CDR3 loop: CASSYTAGMGTDTQYF. The CDR3 DNA reads as TGTGCCAGCAGTTACACAGCGGGAATGGGCACAGATACGCAGTATTTT.

Comment on this clonotype: One end of the junction varies from germline; a read error may be responsible. The V call is TRBV11-2, the J call TRBJ2-1; no definite D call. This CDR3 is built from 13 residues. CDR1 is SGHAT, CDR2 FQNNGV, per germline. In nucleotides, the CDR3 is TGTGTCAGCAGCTTAGTAACCTACAATGAGCAGTTCTTC. Residues: CVSSLVTYNEQFF.

This clonotype was counted between two and nine times. The DNA for the CDR3 is TGCGCCAGCAGCTTCACTAGCGCGGCAAGCGATACGCAGTATTTT. It encodes CASSFTSAASDTQYF. The genes are TRBV5-1 and TRBJ2-3; 7 bases agree with TRBD2. The germline gives CDR1 SGHRS, CDR2 YFSETQ. The V gene end was trimmed by 2 bases and the J gene end by 6 bases; junction bases not matched to a gene: 9. The CDR3 is 15 amino acids.

This clonotype was counted a few times. This chain links TRBV24-1 with TRBJ2-1; no firm D call. CDR1 and CDR2 (germline): KGHDR, SFDVKD. CDR3 size: 14 residues. V lost 3 bases and J 0 bases, leaving 5 bases between the germline ends. CDR3 nucleotide sequence: TGTGCCACCAGTGATACCGTCTCCTACAATGAGCAGTTCTTC. The encoded protein is CATSDTVSYNEQFF.

The table lists this clonotype with many counts. V gene TRBV20-1 combines with J gene TRBJ2-3, with TRBD2 matching 10 bases. There are 14 residues in the CDR3. V lost 5 bases to trimming and J lost 3 bases; unmatched junction nucleotides: 5. Germline lookup yields CDR1 DFQATT and CDR2 SNEGSKA (reference sequence). CDR3 region: CSAPHSGRTDTQYF. CDR3 bases: TGCAGTGCTCCCCATAGCGGGAGGACAGATACGCAGTATTTT.

This sequence joins TRBV3-1 and TRBJ1-6, with no clear D. This CDR3 is built from 15 residues. CDR1 and CDR2 from the germline V gene are LGHDT and YNNKEL (reference sequence). V was cut by 0 bases and J by 7 bases, with 10 bases left in between. Here the CDR3 DNA reads TGTGCCAGCAGCCAAGATTTTCCGGGAAATTCACCCCTCCACTTT. As protein: CASSQDFPGNSPLHF.

J is TRBJ1-6 and V is TRBV7-9; TRBD1 agrees at 7 bases. In germline, CDR1 is SEHNR, CDR2 FQNEAQ (reference sequence). This CDR3 has 15 amino acids. V was pared by 2 bases and J by 5 bases, with 3 bases of the junction left unmatched. The CDR3 region is CASSLYGTDNSPLHF. DNA of the CDR3: TGTGCCAGCAGCTTATACGGGACAGATAATTCACCCCTCCACTTT.

This clonotype has ten or more counts. J is TRBJ2-5 and V is TRBV12-3 or TRBV12-4, with TRBD1 matching 9 bases. The CDR3 spans 16 residues. With V trimmed by 4 bases and J by 5 bases, 11 bases remained unmatched. Here the CDR3 reads CASSSAGQGTFETQYF. CDR3 DNA sequence: TGTGCCAGCAGTTCAGCTGGACAGGGGACCTTCGAGACCCAGTACTTC.

The chain carries TRBV7-2 and TRBJ2-1; D unclear. V was clipped by 4 bases and J by 11 bases, with 12 bases between them. This CDR3 region has 12 residues. Germline values: CDR1 SGHTA, CDR2 FQGNSA. DNA for the CDR3: TGTGCCAGCAGCTCAGCAAGGGCCCAGCAGTTCTTC. Amino acids: CASSSARAQQFF.

This clonotype has just a few counts. This chain links TRBV5-8 with TRBJ1-2, with no clear D. The V gene's germline CDR1 is SGHTS and CDR2 YDEGEE. Trimming cost V 4 bases and J 0 bases, with 10 bases left between them. The CDR3 runs 14 residues. The CDR3 nucleotides are TGTGCCAGCAGCCAAGTAGAAGCTAACTATGGCTACACCTTC. Its protein is CASSQVEANYGYTF.

This clonotype was seen more than once but under ten times. The chain joins TRBV29-1 to TRBJ2-1; unclear D gene. With 2 bases removed from V and 4 bases from J, the gap between germline ends came to 12 bases. This CDR3 is built from 14 residues. Looked up from germline, CDR1 is SQVTM and CDR2 is ANQGSEA. The CDR3 DNA follows: TGCAGCGTTGAAAAGGGTTTGGTGTACAATGAGCAGTTCTTC. Translated: CSVEKGLVYNEQFF.

This chain joins TRBV29-1 and TRBJ2-3; a weak D match, TRBD1 (6 bases). This CDR3 is 15 amino acids long. V was clipped by 7 bases and J by 0 bases, with 17 bases between them. Looked up from germline, CDR1 is SQVTM and CDR2 is ANQGSEA. CDR3 in amino acids: CSARSGQTSTDTQYF. As DNA, the CDR3 is TGCAGCGCCCGGTCTGGACAGACTAGCACAGATACGCAGTATTTT.

CDR3: CSLHRGVAGTYEQYF. The CDR3 DNA follows: TGCTCCCTCCATCGGGGTGTAGCGGGAACCTACGAGCAGTACTTC. The gene calls are TRBV20-1 and TRBJ2-7; 8 bases are a match to TRBD2. The V gene's germline CDR1 is DFQATT and CDR2 SNEGSKA (reference sequence). The CDR3 has 15 amino acids.

The rearrangement uses TRBV19 and TRBJ1-5, with a tentative D call TRBD1 (5 bases). V lost 3 bases and J 8 bases, leaving 14 bases between the germline ends. The CDR3 has 14 amino acids. CDR1 and CDR2 (germline): LNHDA, SQIVND (reference sequence). The CDR3 DNA follows: TGTGCCAGTAGTATGGGAAGGGGCAAGGAGCCCCAGCATTTT. Translating it yields CASSMGRGKEPQHF. Together with reference TRBV19 and TRBJ1-5, the CDR3 gives the full variable domain: DGGITQSPKYLFRKEGQNVTLSCEQNLNHDAMYWYRQDPGQGLRLIYYSQIVNDFQKGDIAEGYSVSREKKESFPLTVTSAQKNPTAFYLCASSMGRGKEPQHFGDGTRLSIL.

This chain connects TRBV27 to TRBJ1-2; D possibly corresponds to TRBD1 (6 bases). V was cut by 4 bases and J by 8 bases, with 14 bases left in between. This CDR3 comprises 13 residues. CDR1 is MNHEY and CDR2 is SMNVEV in the germline V gene (reference sequence). This CDR3 is CASSSYRVGGYTF. The CDR3, as DNA: TGTGCCAGCAGTTCATACAGGGTAGGCGGCTACACCTTC.